This T cell receptor (beta chain) was retrieved from a study of T cells in Graves' hyperthyroidism and ophthalmopathy. Study-wide background: Peripheral blood was collected at initial diagnosis, before any treatment. Study results and caveats: Most thyroid clonotypes with frequency above 0.001 were detected in blood. Ophthalmopathy stood apart from stable hyperthyroidism in a 13 V-J model.

The CDR3 covers 14 residues. The V gene end was trimmed by 4 bases and the J gene end by 3 bases; junction bases not matched to a gene: 5. CDR1 and CDR2 (germline): SGHKS, YYEKEE (reference sequence). RNA transcripts gave rise to amplified TCR beta CDR3 regions. HTBI primers were the set used in a first-round RT-PCR of the TCR CDR3. TCRdb passed the multiplex PCR reads through MiXCR, listing each CDR3 protein once. The sample shows around 400,000 distinct CDR3 sequences, about 12% of them seen only once. On this clonotype itself: The antigen is unknown.

The chain recombines TRBV5-5 with TRBJ2-7; the match to TRBD1 covers 9 bases. Material for sequencing was blood. The TCR sequence derives from a woman between 18 and 29 years old with Graves' hyperthyroidism. As DNA, the CDR3 is TGTGCCAGCAGCCGACAGGGGGGGAACTACGAGCAGTACTTC. It codes for CASSRQGGNYEQYF.